What follows describes a single T cell receptor (beta chain). Those who participated ranged in age from roughly 18 to 95 years and resided in about two dozen US areas. CDR1 is MNHEY and CDR2 is SVGEGT in the germline V gene. After removal of 2 bases from V and 1 base from J, the junction contained 9 bases not matched to a gene. The CDR3 loop spans 17 amino acids. The data were obtained in a study of blood T cell repertoires in COVID-19. Measured with immunoSEQ multiplex PCR; TCRdb has only the in-frame clones, and not every one. The sample lists almost 250,000 clones, around 89% occurring once. The rearrangement joins TRBV6-2 or TRBV6-3 to TRBJ2-7; TRBD1 agrees at 9 bases. The receptor was isolated from a woman aged 30 to 39 who had recovered from COVID-19. The sequencing input was PBMCs or T cells enriched from blood (not recorded which). CDR3 DNA sequence: TGTGCCAGCAGTTACCCTTTAGGGACAGGGAGTTCCTACGAGCAGTACTTC. The encoded protein is CASSYPLGTGSSYEQYF.